These 8 T cell receptor beta chains share one sample of origin, sequenced in a study of blood T cell repertoires in COVID-19. Only in-frame clones appear in the TCRdb table, and some are missing; sequencing was by immunoSEQ multiplex PCR. Found here are roughly 66,000 clones, roughly four fifths of them singletons; the top ten hold about 4.4%. Material for sequencing was peripheral blood. Receptors were obtained from a woman aged 55 to 70 with acute or convalescent COVID-19.

This sequence joins TRBV24-1 and TRBJ2-1, with a tentative D call TRBD2 (5 bases). The CDR3 runs 14 residues. Trimming left V 2 bases short and J 8 bases short, with 12 bases between. Germline CDR1 KGHDR, CDR2 SFDVKD. The CDR3 sequence: CATSDSGGFDEQFF. Written as DNA, the CDR3 is TGTGCCACCAGTGATTCAGGAGGTTTCGATGAGCAGTTCTTC.

The V gene is TRBV7-9, the J gene TRBJ1-2, with 9 bases fitting TRBD1. Germline V gene sequence: CDR1 SEHNR, CDR2 FQNEAQ (reference sequence). Trimming took 1 base from V and 0 from J; bases not matched to a gene: 9. The CDR3 totals 18 residues. This CDR3 reads CASSLGLDRGISNYGYTF. The CDR3 coding sequence is TGTGCCAGCAGCTTAGGTCTGGACAGGGGCATATCTAACTATGGCTACACCTTC.

The chain carries TRBV2 and TRBJ1-1; maybe TRBD1 (6 bases). Germline CDR1 reads SNHLY; CDR2 reads FYNNEI. CDR3 size: 13 residues. Trimming removed 5 bases at V and 5 bases at J, with 12 bases between. The CDR3 loop is CASSLDSRTEAFF. In DNA, the CDR3 is TGTGCCAGCAGTTTGGACAGTAGGACTGAAGCTTTCTTT.

The rearrangement uses TRBV7-9 and TRBJ1-1; no firm D call. V lost 3 bases and J lost 4, with 12 bases in between. The CDR3 totals 14 residues. Germline CDR1 and CDR2: SEHNR and FQNEAQ (reference sequence). CDR3 sequence reads: CASSLRVTATEAFF. CDR3 in DNA: TGTGCCAGCAGCTTGAGGGTGACCGCCACTGAAGCTTTCTTT.

The chain links TRBV7-2 to TRBJ2-7, with TRBD2 matching 13 bases. Germline V gives CDR1 SGHTA, CDR2 FQGNSA. The trim removed 5 bases at V and 2 bases at J, leaving 9 bases unmatched. This CDR3 has 17 amino acids. CDR3: CASSQRGLAGRTYEQYF. The CDR3 bases are TGTGCCAGCAGCCAAAGGGGACTAGCGGGGAGGACCTACGAGCAGTACTTC.

The chain recombines TRBV25-1 with TRBJ1-1; D remains unclear. The CDR3 is 13 amino acids. V lost 2 bases and J 1 base, leaving 5 bases between the germline ends. Germline V gene sequence: CDR1 MGHDK, CDR2 SYGVNS. The CDR3 reads CASSEQQNTEAFF. In DNA form, the CDR3 reads TGTGCCAGCAGTGAACAACAGAACACTGAAGCTTTCTTT.

The genes are TRBV23-1 and TRBJ1-2; tentatively, D is TRBD1 (6 bases). TRBV23-1 is labeled an ORF, and its function is uncertain. V was pared by 2 bases and J by 5 bases, with 15 bases between. The CDR3 has 15 amino acids. CDR3 nucleotide sequence: TGCGCCAGCAGTCAAAGCCCAGGGGTTCGGTATGGCTACACCTTC. This encodes CASSQSPGVRYGYTF.

The rearrangement links TRBV7-6 to TRBJ2-1; 9 nucleotides align to TRBD2. This CDR3 spans 15 amino acids. V was clipped by 5 bases and J by 5 bases; unmatched bases: 7. Germline values: CDR1 SGHVS, CDR2 FNYEAQ. As DNA, the CDR3 is TGTGCCAGCAGCCCCCGGACTAGCGCCAACAATGAGCAGTTCTTC. It specifies CASSPRTSANNEQFF.